The present entry profiles one TCR beta chain with its context. The second PCR ran about 6 to 11 cycles with a sample-barcoded 5' primer and J-beta primers. A 12-random-nucleotide template-switch adaptor tagged each cDNA molecule. MiXCR, run by TCRdb on the 5' RACE reads, gives a single entry per CDR3 protein. The sample carries 1.5 million to 2 million distinct CDR3 sequences, about 30% recorded once. These data originate in a study of blood T cells in healthy people across ages. Germline values: CDR1 LGHNA, CDR2 YSLEER. The trim removed 4 bases at V and 6 bases at J, leaving 12 bases unmatched. The CDR3 contains 16 residues.

This clonotype originated in a woman aged 30 to 39 in good health. Sequencing was done on a sample of blood. This sequence joins TRBV4-3 and TRBJ2-1, with 7 bases aligning to TRBD2. As DNA, the CDR3 is TGCGCCAGCAGCCTTGTAATAGGAGCGGGACGCAATGAGCAGTTCTTC. Protein: CASSLVIGAGRNEQFF.